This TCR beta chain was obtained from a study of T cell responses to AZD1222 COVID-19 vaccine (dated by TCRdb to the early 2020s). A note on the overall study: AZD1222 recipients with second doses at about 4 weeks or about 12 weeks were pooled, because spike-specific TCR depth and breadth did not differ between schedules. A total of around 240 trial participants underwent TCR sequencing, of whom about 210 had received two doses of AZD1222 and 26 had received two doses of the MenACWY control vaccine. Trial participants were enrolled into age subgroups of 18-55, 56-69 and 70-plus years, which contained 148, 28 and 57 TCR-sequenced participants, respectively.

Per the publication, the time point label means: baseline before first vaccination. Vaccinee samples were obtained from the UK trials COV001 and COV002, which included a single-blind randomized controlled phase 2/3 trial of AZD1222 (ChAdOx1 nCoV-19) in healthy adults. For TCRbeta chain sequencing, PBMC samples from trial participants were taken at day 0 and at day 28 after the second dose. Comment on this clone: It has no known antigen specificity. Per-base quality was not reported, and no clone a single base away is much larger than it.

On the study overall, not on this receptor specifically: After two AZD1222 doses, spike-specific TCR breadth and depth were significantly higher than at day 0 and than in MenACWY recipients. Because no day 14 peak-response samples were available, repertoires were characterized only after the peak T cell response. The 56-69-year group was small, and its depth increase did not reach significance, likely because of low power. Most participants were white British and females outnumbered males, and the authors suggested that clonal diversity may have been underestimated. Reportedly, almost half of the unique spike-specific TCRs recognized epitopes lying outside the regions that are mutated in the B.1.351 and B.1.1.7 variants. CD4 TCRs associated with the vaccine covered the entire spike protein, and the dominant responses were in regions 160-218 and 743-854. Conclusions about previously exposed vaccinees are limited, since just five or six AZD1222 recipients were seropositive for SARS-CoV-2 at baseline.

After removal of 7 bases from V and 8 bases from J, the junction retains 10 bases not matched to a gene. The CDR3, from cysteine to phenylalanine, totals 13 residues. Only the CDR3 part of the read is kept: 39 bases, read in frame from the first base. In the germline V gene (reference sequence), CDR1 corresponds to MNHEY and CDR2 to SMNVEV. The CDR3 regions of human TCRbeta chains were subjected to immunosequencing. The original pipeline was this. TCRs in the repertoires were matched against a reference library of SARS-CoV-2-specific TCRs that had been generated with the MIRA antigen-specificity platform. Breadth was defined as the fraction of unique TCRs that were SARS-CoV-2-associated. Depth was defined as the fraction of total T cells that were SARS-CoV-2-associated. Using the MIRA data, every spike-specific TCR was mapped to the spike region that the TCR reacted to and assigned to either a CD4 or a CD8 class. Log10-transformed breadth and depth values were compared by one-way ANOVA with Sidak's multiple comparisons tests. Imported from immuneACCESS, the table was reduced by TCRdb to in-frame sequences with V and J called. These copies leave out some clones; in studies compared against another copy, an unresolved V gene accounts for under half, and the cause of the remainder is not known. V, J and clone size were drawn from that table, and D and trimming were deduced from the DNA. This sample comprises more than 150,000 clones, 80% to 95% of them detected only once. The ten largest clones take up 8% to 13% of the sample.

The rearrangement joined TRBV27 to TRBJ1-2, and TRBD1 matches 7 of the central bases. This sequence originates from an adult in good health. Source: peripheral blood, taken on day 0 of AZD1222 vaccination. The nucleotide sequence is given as TGTGCCAGCACCCCGTCCGGGACAGCAGGCTACACCTTC. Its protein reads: CASTPSGTAGYTF.